This TCR beta chain originates from a study of CD8+CD57+ T cells in acquired aplastic anemia. Study details: DNA per sorted CD4+ or CD8+ sample ranged about 0.18 to 30 ug, averaging around 3.1 ug. Study-level points and caveats: The number of CD8+ CDR3 sequences shared by patients and controls was under 35.

Researchers used genomic DNA as the template to profile TCR beta VDJ and CDR3. TCRdb reprocessed the reads via MiXCR and lists one record per CDR3 protein. The sample lists more than 150,000 distinct CDR3 sequences; about 45% were seen once. This clonotype showed up many times. What it binds is unknown. This CDR3 region has 14 residues. V was pared by 0 bases and J by 15 bases, with 15 bases between. The patients chosen for sequencing had shown expansion of CD8+CD57+ cells (detected by flow cytometry). Each of the patients presented with severe acquired aplastic anemia. Sequencing used sorted CD4+, CD8+, or CD8+CD57+ T cells (not recorded which) from PBMCs. The chain links TRBV12-3 or TRBV12-4 to TRBJ1-6; a possible D gene is TRBD1 (5 bases). The sequence was collected from a human donor with aplastic anemia. CDR3 in amino acids: CASSLAGGVTLLHF. CDR3 nucleotides: TGTGCCAGCAGTTTAGCCGGGGGTGTCACGCTCCTCCACTTT.